This TCR beta chain stems from a study of blood T cell repertoires in COVID-19. The assay was immunoSEQ multiplex PCR, and TCRdb's table has in-frame clones only and misses some. Of 400,000 to 500,000 clones listed, roughly 84% are singletons. Participants' own reports of clinical history determined their cohort assignment. J lost 2 bases, V lost 5 bases, and 8 bases had no gene match. The CDR3 extends over 15 amino acids. CDR1 is SGHTA and CDR2 is FQGNSA in the germline V gene. The origin of this receptor is a woman between 18 and 30 years old who had been exposed to COVID-19. The sequencing sample was made of PBMCs or T cells enriched from blood (not recorded which). The V call is TRBV7-2, the J call TRBJ2-7; 8 bases are a match to TRBD1. The CDR3 bases are TGTGCCAGCAGCCCCCGGACAGGGCGGACCTACGAGCAGTACTTC. Protein product: CASSPRTGRTYEQYF. The variable domain in full, with the rest retrieved from reference TRBV7-2 and TRBJ2-7, is GAGVSQSPSNKVTEKGKDVELRCDPISGHTALYWYRQSLGQGLEFLIYFQGNSAPDKSGLPSDRFSAERTGGSVSTLTIQRTQQEDSAVYLCASSPRTGRTYEQYFGPGTRLTVT.